This TCR beta chain was captured in a study of T-cell memory formation after mild COVID-19. Study context: TCR clusters were mostly confined to one donor each.

CDR1 is SQVTM, CDR2 ANQGSEA, per germline. The CDR3 covers 16 residues. Losses at the gene ends were 6 bases for V and 10 bases for J; bases not matched to a gene: 16. Study observations and caveats: Cross-reactive memory seemingly joined, as some responding clones were found in pre-infection memory. From day 15 to 85, contracting clones were balanced between CD4 and CD8, whereas later expanders leaned toward CD4+.

TCRdb passed the 5' RACE reads through MiXCR, listing each CDR3 protein once. Among roughly 99,000 distinct CDR3 sequences listed, roughly 14% were seen once. As for this clonotype: The antigen is not known.

Sequences were obtained from PBMCs or a T cell subset sorted from them (not recorded which). The chain has TRBV29-1 and TRBJ2-1; TRBD2 aligns across 12 bases. This TCR derives from a man aged 18 to 29 who had mild COVID-19 (a few samples of this study predate the infection). Cell type and time point are not known. The CDR3 loop reads CSVKSASGGVKHEQFF. Written as DNA, the CDR3 is TGCAGCGTAAAGTCGGCTAGCGGGGGGGTGAAACACGAGCAGTTCTTC.